Below, 27 T cell receptor beta chains from the same sample are listed, as sequenced in a study of T cells in localized non-small cell lung cancer. This table comes from immunoSEQ multiplex PCR, and its TCRdb copy is limited to in-frame clones, with some not included. Altogether about 52,000 clones are present, more than 75% being singletons, with the ten largest covering about 15%. The sample in question was PBMCs, obtained before any cancer treatment. All receptors come from a female donor with stage II lung adenocarcinoma.

This chain connects TRBV7-6 to TRBJ2-5, with 8 bases identical to TRBD1. Losses at the gene ends were 1 base for V and 3 bases for J; bases not matched to a gene: 4. In germline, CDR1 is SGHVS, CDR2 FNYEAQ. This CDR3 contains 15 residues. DNA for the CDR3: TGTGCCAGCAGCTTAGGAGGACAGGGTAAAGAGACCCAGTACTTC. Amino acids: CASSLGGQGKETQYF.

This chain uses TRBV6-4 with TRBJ2-7, with 16 positions matching TRBD2. The CDR3 runs to 15 residues. Germline CDR1 and CDR2: MRHNA and SNTAGT. V was clipped by 3 bases and J by 5 bases; unmatched bases: 1. CDR3 sequence: CASSDGTSGGDEQYF. For the CDR3, the DNA is TGTGCCAGCAGTGATGGGACTAGCGGGGGGGACGAGCAGTACTTC.

This rearrangement joins TRBV19 to TRBJ1-1; unclear D gene. The CDR3 consists of 14 residues. Germline V gene data show CDR1 as LNHDA and CDR2 as SQIVND (reference sequence). V shed 3 bases and J shed 11 bases, with 19 bases lying between them. In DNA form, the CDR3 reads TGTGCCAGTAGTATCGGTGGGCCTGAGGTTGGGGCTTTCTTT. This gives the protein CASSIGGPEVGAFF.

The CDR3 DNA is TGCAGCGTGGGGGACAGGGGAGTAGACACCGGGGAGCTGTTTTTT. It translates to CSVGDRGVDTGELFF. This rearrangement joins TRBV29-1 to TRBJ2-2; 10 bases align to TRBD1. The CDR3 extends over 15 amino acids. Looked up from germline, CDR1 is SQVTM and CDR2 is ANQGSEA. Losses at the gene ends were 6 bases for V and 3 bases for J; bases not matched to a gene: 7.

The chain carries TRBV7-8 and TRBJ1-2, with D perhaps matching TRBD1 (6 bases). The ends were cut back, 5 bases at V and 5 bases at J, with 15 bases in the middle. Germline assignment: CDR1 SGHVS and CDR2 FQNEAQ. This CDR3 is built from 14 residues. The CDR3 reads CASSPGGTKYGYTF. The CDR3 nucleotides read TGTGCCAGCAGCCCGGGCGGGACAAAATATGGCTACACCTTC. The full variable domain, its missing parts supplied by reference TRBV7-8 and TRBJ1-2, is GAGVSQSPRYKVAKRGQDVALRCDPISGHVSLFWYQQALGQGPEFLTYFQNEAQLDKSGLPSDRFFAERPEGSVSTLKIQRTQQEDSAVYLCASSPGGTKYGYTFGSGTRLTVV.

The chain carries TRBV7-3 and TRBJ2-2; D perhaps matches TRBD2 (6 bases). Trimming took 2 bases from V and 2 from J, leaving 9 bases between them. Germline V gene data show CDR1 as SGHTA and CDR2 as FQGTGA. The CDR3 has 15 amino acids. CDR3 amino acids: CASSLSGDNTGELFF. The DNA for the CDR3 is TGTGCCAGCAGCTTATCGGGGGATAACACCGGGGAGCTGTTTTTT.

The CDR3 DNA reads TGTGCCAGCACCCCTTCCCAGGGGAGGAATGAAAAACTGTTTTTT. This translates into CASTPSQGRNEKLFF. The V gene is TRBV7-2, the J gene TRBJ1-4; D possibly corresponds to TRBD1 (6 bases). Germline values: CDR1 SGHTA, CDR2 FQGNSA. Trimming pared 7 bases from V and 5 bases from J, leaving 17 bases between. This CDR3 region has 15 residues.

This clone was observed a handful of times. This sequence joins TRBV25-1 and TRBJ1-2; D is ambiguous. V shed 1 base and J shed 2 bases, with 11 bases lying between them. Germline V lookup: CDR1 MGHDK, CDR2 SYGVNS. The CDR3 extends over 15 amino acids. CDR3 sequence (DNA): TGTGCCAGCAGTGAATCCATGGCCCTCAACTATGGCTACACCTTC. As protein: CASSESMALNYGYTF.

The V call is TRBV4-1, the J call TRBJ1-5; no reliable D call. Trimming left V 1 base short and J 0 bases short, with 7 bases between. The CDR3 is 15 amino acids. Germline CDR1 and CDR2: MGHRA and YSYEKL. Written as DNA, the CDR3 is TGCGCCAGCAGCCAAGCTAGGGATAGCAATCAGCCCCAGCATTTT. It codes for CASSQARDSNQPQHF.

The gene calls are TRBV5-1 and TRBJ2-5, with D uncertain. This CDR3 has 14 amino acids. The germline gives CDR1 SGHRS, CDR2 YFSETQ. V shed 3 bases and J shed 2 bases, with 11 bases lying between them. The CDR3 nucleotides are TGCGCCAGCAGCTCCATGACTGGACAAGAGACCCAGTACTTC. Translating gives CASSSMTGQETQYF.

CDR3 region: CASSASGTGISDYGYTF. Written as DNA, the CDR3 is TGTGCCAGCAGTGCCTCCGGGACAGGGATCTCTGACTATGGCTACACCTTC. The gene calls are TRBV6-1 and TRBJ1-2; 9 nucleotides align to TRBD1. The trim removed 4 bases at V and 3 bases at J, leaving 12 bases unmatched. Germline values: CDR1 MNHNS, CDR2 SASEGT. The CDR3 runs to 17 residues.

This clone was observed once. V and J are TRBV5-1 and TRBJ2-2; 10 bases line up with TRBD1. This CDR3 has 17 residues. Germline V gene sequence: CDR1 SGHRS, CDR2 YFSETQ. V lost 1 base to trimming and J lost 4 bases; unmatched junction nucleotides: 7. CDR3 DNA sequence: TGCGCCAGCAGCTTGAGAACGGACAGGGGGAGCACCGGGGAGCTGTTTTTT. It is translated as CASSLRTDRGSTGELFF.

This clone was detected only once. The chain is built from TRBV2 and TRBJ2-1; TRBD2 matches 7 bases. V shed 6 bases and J 8 bases; nucleotides not matched to a gene: 7. This CDR3 contains 13 residues. Germline loops: CDR1 SNHLY, CDR2 FYNNEI. CDR3 sequence (DNA): TGTGCCAGCAGCGCCGGGACTACCGATGAGCAGTTCTTC. Encoded protein: CASSAGTTDEQFF.

This clone was seen a single time. This chain links TRBV9 with TRBJ2-7, with no clear D. This CDR3 has 14 amino acids. V was pared by 0 bases and J by 1 base, with 8 bases between. In germline, CDR1 is SGDLS, CDR2 YYNGEE. CDR3 amino acids: CASSVDTSSYEQYF. CDR3 in DNA: TGTGCCAGCAGCGTAGACACCTCTTCCTACGAGCAGTACTTC.

The chain is built from TRBV18 and TRBJ2-3; D unresolved. The CDR3 runs 12 residues. Germline CDR1 and CDR2: KGHSH and LQKENI. Trimming pared 6 bases from V and 6 bases from J, leaving 10 bases between. The CDR3 sequence is CASSPNSDTQYF. As DNA, the CDR3 is TGTGCCAGCTCCCCTAACTCGGATACGCAGTATTTT.

CDR3 region: CASLPGQGDYNEQFF. For the CDR3, the DNA is TGTGCCAGCCTGCCGGGACAGGGGGACTACAATGAGCAGTTCTTC. This chain uses TRBV21-1 with TRBJ2-1; no check of the table's D call, TRBD1, against the DNA was made. TRBV21-1 is annotated as a pseudogene. The CDR3 is 15 amino acids.

The chain carries TRBV18 and TRBJ1-1; tentatively, D is TRBD1 (5 bases). This CDR3 spans 15 amino acids. Trimming removed 5 bases from V and 2 bases from J, with 15 bases in between. Germline lookup yields CDR1 KGHSH and CDR2 LQKENI. The DNA of the CDR3 is TGTGCCAGCTCAGAGGGCAGGGTGGGAAACACTGAAGCTTTCTTT. Protein product: CASSEGRVGNTEAFF.

V gene TRBV11-3 combines with J gene TRBJ2-2, with D perhaps TRBD2 (6 bases). Germline assignment: CDR1 SGHNT and CDR2 YENEEA. V was shortened by 5 bases and J by 5 bases, with 15 bases between the two germline ends. This CDR3 has 15 residues. CDR3 nucleotides: TGTGCCAGCAGCCCCGGGGCAGGGAGGACCGGGGAGCTGTTTTTT. Its translation: CASSPGAGRTGELFF.

The rearrangement joins TRBV10-3 to TRBJ1-2, with D maybe TRBD1 (6 bases). CDR3 length: 12 residues. Trimming stripped 4 bases from V and 8 bases from J, with 11 bases between. CDR1 and CDR2 (germline): ENHRY, SYGVKD. The CDR3 sequence: CAISVGAQGYTF. DNA of the CDR3: TGTGCCATCAGTGTGGGGGCGCAGGGCTACACCTTC.

The rearrangement uses TRBV13 and TRBJ2-5, with 14 bases fitting TRBD2. Germline CDR1 PRHDT, CDR2 FYEKMQ (reference sequence). The CDR3 loop spans 17 amino acids. The trim removed 5 bases at V and 9 bases at J, leaving 14 bases unmatched. The CDR3 reads CASSLRGLAGGRSAQYF. CDR3 nucleotides: TGTGCCAGCAGCCTACGCGGACTAGCGGGGGGACGGTCGGCCCAGTACTTC.

CDR3 sequence: CASSFRTGASSTEAFF. The CDR3 DNA is TGTGCCAGCAGCTTTCGGACAGGAGCGTCTAGTACTGAAGCTTTCTTT. The chain uses TRBV11-2 and TRBJ1-1, with 7 bases aligning to TRBD1. CDR1 SGHAT and CDR2 FQNNGV come from the germline V gene. Trimming at V came to 3 bases and at J to 5 bases, leaving 12 bases not matched to a gene. This CDR3 is built from 16 residues.

The V call is TRBV18, the J call TRBJ2-2; maybe TRBD1 (5 bases). The germline gives CDR1 KGHSH, CDR2 LQKENI. CDR3 size: 14 residues. V lost 2 bases and J 5 bases, leaving 9 bases between the germline ends. In DNA, the CDR3 is TGTGCCAGCTCACCATTTCAGGGAACCGGGGAGCTGTTTTTT. Amino acids: CASSPFQGTGELFF.

This chain joins TRBV10-3 and TRBJ2-7, with 8 bases aligning to TRBD1. The CDR3 runs to 12 residues. CDR1 is ENHRY, CDR2 SYGVKD, per germline. V lost 7 bases, J lost 2 bases, and 1 base stayed unmatched. The CDR3 DNA reads as TGTGCCATCAAGGACAGGGCCTACGAGCAGTACTTC. As protein: CAIKDRAYEQYF.

The genes are TRBV5-1 and TRBJ1-1, with 9 positions matching TRBD1. The CDR3 covers 14 residues. Germline V gene data show CDR1 as SGHRS and CDR2 as YFSETQ. V was pared by 5 bases and J by 4 bases, with 6 bases of the junction left unmatched. CDR3 in amino acids: CASRDRGAATEAFF. The CDR3 DNA is TGCGCCAGCAGGGACAGGGGTGCCGCCACTGAAGCTTTCTTT.

The V call is TRBV2, the J call TRBJ2-1, with 7 bases lining up with TRBD2. Germline V gene lookup returns CDR1 SNHLY and CDR2 FYNNEI. This CDR3 comprises 15 residues. V gave up 5 bases and J gave up 5 bases; unmatched junction bases: 9. CDR3 DNA: TGTGCCAGCAGTATACGCCTAGCGGACAACAATGAGCAGTTCTTC. Translating it yields CASSIRLADNNEQFF.

The chain carries TRBV11-3 and TRBJ2-3; TRBD2 matches 11 bases. The CDR3 spans 16 residues. Germline CDR1 SGHNT, CDR2 YENEEA. Trimming cost V 4 bases and J 5 bases; bases outside gene matches: 8. CDR3 loop: CASSSSLAGAVDTQYF. In DNA, the CDR3 is TGTGCCAGCAGCTCGTCACTAGCGGGGGCCGTAGATACGCAGTATTTT.

The CDR3 DNA follows: TGTGCCAGCAGCTTAGCCGGAGTTACCTACGAGCAGTACTTC. As protein: CASSLAGVTYEQYF. This chain uses TRBV7-9 with TRBJ2-7; no clear D gene. The CDR3 extends over 14 amino acids. V was clipped by 0 bases and J by 2 bases, with 8 bases between them. In germline, CDR1 is SEHNR, CDR2 FQNEAQ (reference sequence).